This TCR beta chain was documented in a study of beta chain features in type 1 diabetes. Study at large: Healthy donors, compared against patients, showed similar age, gender and cell yields.

Trimming removed 5 bases from V and 7 bases from J, with 15 bases in between. Looked up from germline, CDR1 is LNHDA and CDR2 is SQIVND (reference sequence). The CDR3 consists of 14 residues. Investigators reverse transcribed all isolated RNA, so they sequenced expressed TCRB transcripts. The assay was immunoSEQ multiplex PCR, and TCRdb's table has in-frame clones only and misses some. In the table there are under 450,000 clones, approximately 15% of which are singletons. The source of this sequence is a man under 40 in good health. This chain joins TRBV19 and TRBJ2-1; D gene unclear. The source material was naive CD4+ T cells from blood. For the CDR3, the DNA is TGTGCCAGTAGTCGGACGGCCGGTCGGAATGAGCAGTTCTTC. Encoded protein: CASSRTAGRNEQFF.